The sequence of this TCR beta chain was determined in a study of post-analysis software for immune sequencing data. Study-level information: Relapsing-remitting, secondary progressive and progressive-relapsing courses of multiple sclerosis were included. Study findings and constraints: By F measure, strong co-clustering occurred among samples prepared in the same batch. Compared against controls, patients with multiple sclerosis displayed significantly lower normalized Chao1 diversity. About five TRBV segments, including TRBV5-6, TRBV5-1 and TRBV20-1, were more frequent in patients than controls.

This clonotype occurred a few times. Its antigen remains unknown. Germline lookup yields CDR1 SQVTM and CDR2 ANQGSEA. V lost 5 bases and J lost 0; bases outside the gene matches: 4. The CDR3 is made up of 15 amino acids. Libraries were made from TCR beta cDNA, and they carried unique molecular identifiers. The yield from about 1 to 10 million T cells was 500,000 or so cDNA molecules in total. TCRdb passed the PCR reads through MiXCR, listing each CDR3 protein once. Of hundreds of thousands of distinct CDR3 sequences in the sample, 55% to 60% were seen once. Sample: blood. The clonotype originates from a girl aged 2 to 9 with multiple sclerosis. The chain employs TRBV29-1 and TRBJ2-6; TRBD1 agrees at 7 bases. The CDR3 sequence is CSVRDRSSGANVLTF. As DNA, the CDR3 is TGCAGCGTTAGGGACAGAAGCTCTGGGGCCAACGTCCTGACTTTC.